The 14 T cell receptor beta chains below all came from one sample that was sequenced in a study of OX40 agonist ivuxolimab in advanced cancers. Measured with immunoSEQ multiplex PCR; TCRdb has only the in-frame clones, and not every one. Of around 40,000 clones listed, approximately 86% are singletons. This specimen was CD4+ or CD8+ T cells sorted from blood, taken in a trial of the OX40 agonist ivuxolimab. These TCRs come from an adult with an advanced solid tumor such as melanoma, head and neck, liver or kidney cancer.

The rearrangement uses TRBV25-1 and TRBJ2-7; D is perhaps TRBD1 or TRBD2 (6 bases each). V was pared by 6 bases and J by 2 bases, with 17 bases between. CDR3 length equals 15 residues. Germline V lookup: CDR1 MGHDK, CDR2 SYGVNS. CDR3 nucleotide sequence: TGTGCCAGCAGAGGGGGGAGAGGGTTTACCTACGAGCAGTACTTC. This gives the protein CASRGGRGFTYEQYF.

This chain joins TRBV2 and TRBJ2-5; D is uncertain. V lost 0 bases, J lost 5 bases, and 16 bases lay in between. CDR3 length equals 16 residues. Germline CDR1 and CDR2: SNHLY and FYNNEI. The CDR3 nucleotides read TGTGCCAGCAGTGAAGCACTTGGATCCCACCGGGAGACCCAGTACTTC. Its protein is CASSEALGSHRETQYF.

The rearrangement links TRBV7-9 to TRBJ1-2, with D hard to call. Deletions cut 0 bases from V and 4 bases from J, with 12 bases between. CDR3 length equals 15 residues. Germline CDR1 reads SEHNR; CDR2 reads FQNEAQ (reference sequence). In nucleotides, the CDR3 is TGTGCCAGCAGCTTAGCCAACAGAACCACCTATGGCTACACCTTC. Protein: CASSLANRTTYGYTF.

The chain is built from TRBV30 and TRBJ2-3, with 8 bases that match TRBD2. Germline trimming cut 0 bases from V and 0 bases from J; bases unmatched to any gene: 2. Germline CDR1 and CDR2: GTSNPN and SVGIG (reference sequence). CDR3 length: 15 amino acids. The CDR3 DNA reads TGTGCCTGGAGTGTAACTAGCGGTAGCACAGATACGCAGTATTTT. The encoded protein is CAWSVTSGSTDTQYF.

This sequence joins TRBV5-1 and TRBJ2-7; tentatively, D is TRBD1 or TRBD2 (5 bases each). V lost 4 bases to trimming and J lost 0 bases, with 11 bases between them. In germline, CDR1 is SGHRS, CDR2 YFSETQ. This CDR3 is 14 amino acids long. The CDR3 sequence: CASSTGTGSYEQYF. Here the CDR3 DNA reads TGCGCCAGCAGCACCGGGACGGGCTCCTACGAGCAGTACTTC.

This clone has just a few counts. This sequence joins TRBV11-2 and TRBJ2-4; TRBD2 agrees at 9 bases. CDR3 length equals 16 residues. Per germline, CDR1 SGHAT and CDR2 FQNNGV. Trimming cost V 0 bases and J 7 bases; bases outside gene matches: 7. The DNA of the CDR3 is TGTGCCAGCAGCTTAGAATTTGCGGGGGGGCGGAACATTCAGTACTTC. It is translated as CASSLEFAGGRNIQYF.

This clone was recorded once. This chain uses TRBV7-9 with TRBJ1-1, with D tentatively TRBD1 (6 bases). CDR1 is SEHNR and CDR2 is FQNEAQ in the germline V gene (reference sequence). The CDR3 loop spans 13 amino acids. V was pared by 5 bases and J by 10 bases, with 17 bases between. The CDR3 spells CASSLQGRGVAFF. The CDR3 DNA is TGTGCCAGCAGCCTACAGGGCCGGGGAGTAGCTTTCTTT.

The chain joins TRBV11-3 to TRBJ2-7; a possible D gene is TRBD2 (6 bases). Trimming left V 1 base short and J 3 bases short, with 7 bases between. CDR1 and CDR2 from the germline V gene are SGHNT and YENEEA. The CDR3 is made up of 13 amino acids. The CDR3 DNA reads TGTGCCAGCAGCTTAGCGGGAGACTACGAGCAGTACTTC. It translates to CASSLAGDYEQYF.

This clone was seen only a few times. This chain uses TRBV28 with TRBJ1-2, with unresolved D. The germline CDR1 and CDR2 sequences are MDHEN and SYDVKM. The CDR3 is 15 residues long. Deletions cut 4 bases from V and 8 bases from J, with 20 bases between. The CDR3 DNA sequence: TGTGCCAGCAGTTCACTTAAGCAGCAAATAGGGGGCTACACCTTC. Residues: CASSSLKQQIGGYTF.

The chain recombines TRBV5-5 with TRBJ2-7; D gene ambiguous. The germline V gene encodes CDR1 SGHKS and CDR2 YYEKEE (reference sequence). The CDR3 has 16 amino acids. V lost 0 bases and J 0 bases, leaving 13 bases between the germline ends. The CDR3 reads CASSLGWVPLSYEQYF. The CDR3 DNA reads as TGTGCCAGCAGCTTGGGATGGGTCCCCCTCTCCTACGAGCAGTACTTC.

In its sample, this clone was seen once. This rearrangement joins TRBV2 to TRBJ1-3, with D unresolved. V was cut by 4 bases and J by 0 bases, with 10 bases left in between. The CDR3 has 15 residues. From germline, CDR1 is SNHLY and CDR2 FYNNEI. CDR3: CASSGASDSGNTIYF. The CDR3 coding sequence is TGTGCCAGCAGTGGGGCTTCGGACTCTGGAAACACCATATATTTT.

The V gene is TRBV4-1, the J gene TRBJ2-5; the D gene is possibly TRBD2 (6 bases). From germline, CDR1 is MGHRA and CDR2 YSYEKL. The V end lost 0 bases, the J end lost 5 bases, and 13 bases lay between the germline ends. This CDR3 is 15 amino acids long. The CDR3 region is CASSQDDGAGETQYF. CDR3 nucleotides: TGCGCCAGCAGCCAAGACGACGGGGCGGGGGAGACCCAGTACTTC.

The chain recombines TRBV5-1 with TRBJ1-4, with D possibly TRBD1 on 6 matching bases. The V gene lost 2 bases and the J gene lost 6 bases, with 14 bases spanning the gap. This CDR3 comprises 15 residues. Germline CDR1 reads SGHRS; CDR2 reads YFSETQ. The CDR3 protein is CASSLTGSTDEKLFF. The CDR3 bases are TGCGCCAGCAGCTTAACAGGGAGCACTGATGAAAAACTGTTTTTT.

This clone was recorded only once. The chain combines TRBV14 with TRBJ2-3; TRBD1 matches 10 bases. V trimming: 3 bases; J trimming: 1 base; junction bases outside the gene matches: 1. The CDR3 sequence is 15 residues long. Germline CDR1 is SGHDN and CDR2 is FVKESK. CDR3 sequence reads: CASSQGTGGTDTQYF. CDR3 nucleotides: TGTGCCAGCAGCCAGGGGACAGGGGGCACAGATACGCAGTATTTT. Full variable domain (outside the CDR3, taken from reference TRBV14 and TRBJ2-3): EAGVTQFPSHSVIEKGQTVTLRCDPISGHDNLYWYRRVMGKEIKFLLHFVKESKQDESGMPNNRFLAERTGGTYSTLKVQPAELEDSGVYFCASSQGTGGTDTQYFGPGTRLTVL.